One sample yielded the 12 T cell receptor beta chains listed below, sequenced in a study of cytomegalovirus exposure and HLA in healthy donors. Both 60 Vbeta primers and 13 Jbeta primers went into the PCR. Method: immunoSEQ multiplex PCR; TCRdb's copy keeps in-frame clones and lacks some. The sample includes fewer than 200,000 clones, roughly 81% of them seen just once. The specimen sequenced was PBMCs. These receptor sequences come from a woman under 30 in good health and CMV-seropositive.

This sequence joins TRBV5-5 and TRBJ2-3; perhaps TRBD1 as D (6 bases). This CDR3 spans 14 amino acids. V lost 3 bases to trimming and J lost 0 bases, with 8 bases between them. Germline V lookup: CDR1 SGHKS, CDR2 YYEKEE (reference sequence). This CDR3 is CASSWDISTDTQYF. The DNA for the CDR3 is TGTGCCAGCAGCTGGGACATTAGCACAGATACGCAGTATTTT.

The table lists this clone with a few counts. The chain links TRBV4-2 to TRBJ1-1; tentatively, D is TRBD1 (6 bases). V was cut by 1 base and J by 10 bases, with 16 bases left in between. CDR1 is LGHNA and CDR2 is YNFKEQ in the germline V gene. The CDR3 runs to 14 residues. CDR3 amino acids: CASSQAEGGVRAFF. CDR3 bases: TGTGCCAGCAGCCAAGCCGAGGGGGGGGTGAGAGCTTTCTTT.

The V call is TRBV5-1, the J call TRBJ1-6; no firm D call. Germline-derived CDR1 and CDR2 are SGHRS and YFSETQ. V lost 5 bases to trimming and J lost 2 bases, with 11 bases between them. The CDR3 contains 15 residues. The CDR3 DNA follows: TGCGCCAGCAGTGGCGGACTCCCCTATAATTCACCCCTCCACTTT. Translating it yields CASSGGLPYNSPLHF.

The chain has TRBV4-3 and TRBJ2-6; D unclear. Germline lookup yields CDR1 LGHNA and CDR2 YSLEER. CDR3 size: 17 residues. Trimming cost V 0 bases and J 0 bases, with 9 bases left between them. The CDR3 bases are TGCGCCAGCAGCCAAGACCAGTCCAACTCTGGGGCCAACGTCCTGACTTTC. This codes for CASSQDQSNSGANVLTF.

The chain couples TRBV2 to TRBJ1-5; D is ambiguous. Per germline, CDR1 SNHLY and CDR2 FYNNEI. The CDR3 sequence is 14 residues long. Trimming pared 5 bases from V and 7 bases from J, leaving 15 bases between. The CDR3 nucleotides are TGTGCCAGCAGTCCGTTCCAATATCGGCAGCCCCAGCATTTT. It specifies CASSPFQYRQPQHF.

This chain joins TRBV7-2 and TRBJ2-1, with TRBD1 identical over 9 bases. CDR1 and CDR2 from the germline V gene are SGHTA and FQGNSA. This CDR3 region has 15 residues. The V gene end was trimmed by 5 bases and the J gene end by 9 bases; junction bases not matched to a gene: 11. The CDR3 spells CASSKAVQGAGEQFF. The CDR3 bases are TGTGCCAGCAGCAAAGCGGTACAGGGGGCAGGTGAGCAGTTCTTC.

This chain uses TRBV18 with TRBJ2-5, with D unclear. From germline, CDR1 is KGHSH and CDR2 LQKENI. The CDR3 covers 13 residues. Trimming took off 0 bases at V and 1 base at J, with 3 bases between the two ends. CDR3 nucleotide sequence: TGTGCCAGCTCACCACCCAGCCAAGAGACCCAGTACTTC. Protein product: CASSPPSQETQYF.

The rearrangement joins TRBV5-6 to TRBJ2-7, with D possibly matching TRBD1 (6 bases). Trimming removed 4 bases from V and 2 bases from J, with 13 bases in between. Germline V gene sequence: CDR1 SGHDT, CDR2 YYEEEE. This CDR3 is built from 14 residues. The CDR3 DNA reads TGTGCCAGCAGCCTGGGGGCCCGCACCTACGAGCAGTACTTC. Residues: CASSLGARTYEQYF.

The rearrangement uses TRBV28 and TRBJ1-2; TRBD1 aligns across 10 bases. The CDR3 consists of 17 residues. After removal of 4 bases from V and 7 bases from J, the junction contained 15 bases not matched to a gene. The germline V gene has CDR1 MDHEN and CDR2 SYDVKM. The CDR3 DNA is TGTGCCAGCAGTTCCTCTCCCGGGACAGGGGTCGAGGGTGGCTACACCTTC. It codes for CASSSSPGTGVEGGYTF.

The rearrangement uses TRBV30 and TRBJ2-7; tentatively, D is TRBD1 (6 bases). CDR1 GTSNPN and CDR2 SVGIG come from the germline V gene (reference sequence). This CDR3 contains 15 residues. V was cut by 0 bases and J by 2 bases, with 14 bases left in between. The CDR3 region has the DNA TGTGCCTGGAGTGTGGGGGCAGGGAAAGCCTACGAGCAGTACTTC. Residues: CAWSVGAGKAYEQYF.

The chain combines TRBV9 with TRBJ2-7; 10 bases align to TRBD2. The germline CDR1 and CDR2 sequences are SGDLS and YYNGEE. V lost 3 bases and J lost 4; bases outside the gene matches: 7. The CDR3 extends over 15 amino acids. The CDR3 here is CASSDKAGGLYEQYF. CDR3 in DNA: TGTGCCAGCAGCGATAAAGCGGGGGGGCTTTACGAGCAGTACTTC.

The chain combines TRBV2 with TRBJ2-7, with 9 bases identical to TRBD2. The CDR3 has 14 residues. J gave up 4 bases and V 4 bases, and 5 bases lay outside the gene matches. Looked up from germline, CDR1 is SNHLY and CDR2 is FYNNEI. CDR3 in amino acids: CASSVGLAGYEQYF. The CDR3 bases are TGTGCCAGCAGTGTCGGGCTAGCGGGATACGAGCAGTACTTC.